The next 15 T cell receptor beta chains were all read from a single sample in a study of blood T cell repertoires in COVID-19 (dated by TCRdb to about 2020). Libraries were constructed by the immunoSEQ multiplex PCR assay. Drawn from immuneACCESS, this table holds only the in-frame rearrangements with V and J called that TCRdb kept. Clones are partly lost; checked studies trace under half to an unresolved V gene and leave the rest unexplained. For this sample the table gives approximately 500,000 clones, of which 88% were detected only once. The ten largest clonotypes hold 1.5% to 2% of the sample. Sequencing was carried out using PBMCs or T cells enriched from blood (not recorded which). The receptors derive from a woman in her 40s who had recovered from COVID-19.

This sequence joins TRBV18 and TRBJ2-2; 10 bases match TRBD1. Unmatched junction bases numbered 7, after V lost 3 bases and J lost 6 bases. This CDR3 has 16 amino acids. Looked up from germline, CDR1 is KGHSH and CDR2 is LQKENI. CDR3 nucleotides: TGTGCCAGCTCACCGGGGACAGGGGTTTTCGCCGGGGAGCTGTTTTTT. Protein: CASSPGTGVFAGELFF.

Here the CDR3 DNA reads TGTGCCAGCATCAGGACTAGCGGGAGAACAGATACGCAGTATTTT. Translating it yields CASIRTSGRTDTQYF. The chain carries TRBV2 and TRBJ2-3; 13 bases fit TRBD2. The CDR3 covers 15 residues. V was clipped by 7 bases and J by 3 bases; unmatched bases: 4. In germline, CDR1 is SNHLY, CDR2 FYNNEI.

V usage is TRBV5-1 and J usage is TRBJ1-5; tentative D call: TRBD1 (6 bases). This CDR3 region has 15 residues. Germline CDR1 is SGHRS and CDR2 is YFSETQ. Trimming removed 4 bases from V and 0 bases from J, with 11 bases in between. The CDR3 DNA reads TGCGCCAGCAGCCCTGGACAGATTAGCAATCAGCCCCAGCATTTT. Translation: CASSPGQISNQPQHF.

This sequence joins TRBV18 and TRBJ1-4; 10 nucleotides align to TRBD1. Trimming cost V 4 bases and J 0 bases; bases outside gene matches: 11. The CDR3 spans 19 residues. Germline assignment: CDR1 KGHSH and CDR2 LQKENI. The CDR3 here is CASSRGGQGPSATNEKLFF. Here the CDR3 DNA reads TGTGCCAGCTCACGCGGGGGACAGGGGCCTTCTGCAACTAATGAAAAACTGTTTTTT. The variable domain in full, completed from reference TRBV18 and TRBJ1-4, reads NAGVMQNPRHLVRRRGQEARLRCSPMKGHSHVYWYRQLPEEGLKFMVYLQKENIIDESGMPKERFSAEFPKEGPSILRIQQVVRGDSAAYFCASSRGGQGPSATNEKLFFGSGTQLSVL.

V gene TRBV6-5 combines with J gene TRBJ1-3; D uncertain. The germline V and J ends were trimmed by 0 bases and 0 bases, with 9 bases remaining between them. The length of the CDR3 is 16 residues. Germline assignment: CDR1 MNHEY and CDR2 SVGAGI. CDR3: CASSYSRDHSGNTIYF. The CDR3 coding sequence is TGTGCCAGCAGTTACTCGAGGGATCACTCTGGAAACACCATATATTTT.

The rearrangement links TRBV10-3 to TRBJ2-5, with TRBD2 matching over 14 bases. There are 17 residues in the CDR3. The germline CDR1 and CDR2 sequences are ENHRY and SYGVKD. V was pared by 4 bases and J by 4 bases, with 8 bases of the junction left unmatched. DNA of the CDR3: TGTGCCATCAGTGCGACTAGCGGGAGGGGGCGAGGAGAGACCCAGTACTTC. It specifies CAISATSGRGRGETQYF.

The chain is built from TRBV13 and TRBJ1-1; the match to TRBD1 covers 9 bases. This CDR3 spans 13 amino acids. Germline CDR1 reads PRHDT; CDR2 reads FYEKMQ (reference sequence). The ends lost 5 bases at V and 5 bases at J; junction bases unmatched: 3. In DNA, the CDR3 is TGTGCCAGCAGCGGGGACAGGGATACTGAAGCTTTCTTT. Translation gives CASSGDRDTEAFF.

The chain has TRBV6-2 or TRBV6-3 and TRBJ1-1; unclear D gene. The CDR3 loop spans 13 amino acids. V was shortened by 3 bases and J by 6 bases, with 11 bases between the two germline ends. Germline V gene sequence: CDR1 MNHEY, CDR2 SVGEGT. CDR3 sequence reads: CASSYFLGAEAFF. In DNA form, the CDR3 reads TGTGCCAGCAGTTATTTTTTAGGAGCTGAAGCTTTCTTT.

This clone appeared a single time. This chain connects TRBV18 to TRBJ2-2; TRBD2 aligns across 11 bases. This CDR3 comprises 17 residues. Germline CDR1 reads KGHSH; CDR2 reads LQKENI. V lost 6 bases to trimming and J lost 2 bases; unmatched junction nucleotides: 8. The CDR3 nucleotides read TGTGCCAGCTCCCGAACCGGGACTAGCGGCAACACCGGGGAGCTGTTTTTT. It is translated as CASSRTGTSGNTGELFF.

V usage is TRBV18 and J usage is TRBJ1-1; 7 nucleotides agree with TRBD1. The CDR3 is 15 amino acids. The ends lost 3 bases at V and 3 bases at J; junction bases unmatched: 7. The germline V gene encodes CDR1 KGHSH and CDR2 LQKENI. CDR3 nucleotide sequence: TGTGCCAGCTCACCTCGTACAGGGGCAGACACTGAAGCTTTCTTT. Its translation: CASSPRTGADTEAFF.

This clone is a singleton in its sample. V gene TRBV5-6 combines with J gene TRBJ1-6, with TRBD1 as a possible D gene (6 bases). CDR3 length equals 14 residues. V was trimmed by 0 bases and J by 6 bases, leaving 7 bases between them. CDR1 and CDR2 from the germline V gene are SGHDT and YYEEEE. CDR3 region: CASSLGQANSPLHF. The DNA of the CDR3 is TGTGCCAGCAGCTTGGGACAGGCTAATTCACCCCTCCACTTT.

This chain uses TRBV19 with TRBJ2-1, with TRBD1 identical over 7 bases. The V gene end was trimmed by 4 bases and the J gene end by 8 bases; junction bases not matched to a gene: 14. The CDR3 is 16 amino acids. The germline V gene encodes CDR1 LNHDA and CDR2 SQIVND (reference sequence). Here the CDR3 DNA reads TGTGCCAGTAGTAAGGAACAGGGGTACCTAGGGGATGAGCAGTTCTTC. The encoded protein is CASSKEQGYLGDEQFF.

V gene TRBV7-9 combines with J gene TRBJ1-5; possibly TRBD1 for D (6 bases). V was clipped by 4 bases and J by 0 bases, with 13 bases between them. This CDR3 is 16 amino acids long. The germline V gene encodes CDR1 SEHNR and CDR2 FQNEAQ (reference sequence). The CDR3 bases are TGTGCCAGCAGCTCCGGACAGCAGTATAGCAATCAGCCCCAGCATTTT. This encodes CASSSGQQYSNQPQHF.

The chain couples TRBV7-9 to TRBJ2-2; 9 nucleotides match TRBD1. V was pared by 3 bases and J by 5 bases, with 4 bases of the junction left unmatched. Germline CDR1 SEHNR, CDR2 FQNEAQ (reference sequence). The CDR3 contains 15 residues. In nucleotides, the CDR3 is TGTGCCAGCAGCTTGGGACAGGGCCCTACCGGGGAGCTGTTTTTT. It codes for CASSLGQGPTGELFF.

This sequence joins TRBV7-2 and TRBJ1-5; maybe TRBD1 (5 bases). Germline V CDR1 and CDR2: SGHTA, FQGNSA. The CDR3 length is 14 residues. V lost 2 bases and J lost 6, with 11 bases in between. CDR3 bases: TGTGCCAGCAGCTTAAATGGGGCAGGTCAGCCCCAGCATTTT. Amino acid sequence: CASSLNGAGQPQHF.